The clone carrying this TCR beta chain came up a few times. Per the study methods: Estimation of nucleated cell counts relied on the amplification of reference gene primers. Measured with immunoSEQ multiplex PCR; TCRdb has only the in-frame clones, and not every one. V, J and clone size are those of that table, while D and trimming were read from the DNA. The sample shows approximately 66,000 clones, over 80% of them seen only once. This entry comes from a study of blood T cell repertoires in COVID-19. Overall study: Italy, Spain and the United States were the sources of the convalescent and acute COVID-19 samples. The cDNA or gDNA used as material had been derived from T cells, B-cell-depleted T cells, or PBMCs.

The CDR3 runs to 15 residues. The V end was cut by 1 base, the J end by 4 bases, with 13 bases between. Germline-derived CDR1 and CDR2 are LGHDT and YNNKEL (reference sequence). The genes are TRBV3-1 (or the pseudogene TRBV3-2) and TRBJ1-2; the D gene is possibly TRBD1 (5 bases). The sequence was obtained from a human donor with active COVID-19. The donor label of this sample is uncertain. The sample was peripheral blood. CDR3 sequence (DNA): TGTGCCAGCAGCCAAGGTTACAGGCGACTCTATGGCTACACCTTC. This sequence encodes CASSQGYRRLYGYTF.